One sample yielded the 14 T cell receptor beta chains listed below, sequenced in a study of cytomegalovirus exposure and HLA in healthy donors. Primers for the PCR totalled 60 Vbeta and 13 Jbeta. TCRdb keeps only in-frame clones here, not all; method: immunoSEQ multiplex PCR. The listing records 120,000 or so clones. Input material: PBMCs. These receptor sequences come from a man younger than 30 in good health and CMV-seronegative.

V usage is TRBV13 and J usage is TRBJ1-2; D not certain. The CDR3 length is 14 residues. In germline, CDR1 is PRHDT, CDR2 FYEKMQ (reference sequence). Trimming pared 7 bases from V and 2 bases from J, leaving 14 bases between. The CDR3 spells CASTFIGGNYGYTF. CDR3 nucleotide sequence: TGTGCCAGCACCTTTATTGGCGGGAACTATGGCTACACCTTC.

The V gene is TRBV28, the J gene TRBJ2-1; 9 positions match TRBD1. Germline values: CDR1 MDHEN, CDR2 SYDVKM. There are 14 residues in the CDR3. The junction had 7 bases not matched to a gene; V was cut back by 4 bases and J by 9 bases. CDR3 bases: TGTGCCAGCAGTTGGGGACAGGGAATCGGTGAGCAGTTCTTC. It encodes CASSWGQGIGEQFF.

The chain uses TRBV4-1 and TRBJ1-1; weak D call: TRBD1 (5 bases). Germline V lookup: CDR1 MGHRA, CDR2 YSYEKL. Trimming pared 1 base from V and 0 bases from J, leaving 18 bases between. This CDR3 is built from 18 residues. Here the CDR3 reads CASSQGGSPTLMNTEAFF. DNA of the CDR3: TGCGCCAGCAGCCAAGGGGGCAGCCCAACTCTCATGAACACTGAAGCTTTCTTT.

V and J are TRBV19 and TRBJ2-3, with 11 nucleotides matching TRBD2. The length of the CDR3 is 19 residues. Germline CDR1 reads LNHDA; CDR2 reads SQIVND (reference sequence). V gave up 6 bases and J gave up 3 bases; unmatched junction bases: 17. This CDR3 reads CASSIRGTSGTKGTDTQYF. Here the CDR3 DNA reads TGTGCCAGTAGCATCAGAGGGACTAGCGGAACGAAAGGGACAGATACGCAGTATTTT.

CDR3 in amino acids: CASSINGGASYEQYF. The CDR3, as DNA: TGTGCCAGCAGCATCAACGGCGGAGCGTCATACGAGCAGTACTTC. J is TRBJ2-5 and V is TRBV5-4, with no clear D. Near its end, the DNA agrees better with TRBJ2-7, so the J call may be wrong. Germline V gives CDR1 SGHNT, CDR2 YYREEE (reference sequence). The length of the CDR3 is 15 residues.

The chain carries TRBV7-2 and TRBJ1-5, with D possibly TRBD1 on 6 matching bases. CDR3 size: 16 residues. Trimming cost V 5 bases and J 4 bases, with 18 bases left between them. CDR1 is SGHTA, CDR2 FQGNSA, per germline. The CDR3 here is CASSQRGGARNQPQHF. As DNA, the CDR3 is TGTGCCAGCAGCCAGAGGGGGGGGGCACGGAATCAGCCCCAGCATTTT.

The V call is TRBV2, the J call TRBJ1-5, with 7 bases lining up with TRBD1. The CDR3 has 15 amino acids. V was pared by 5 bases and J by 1 base, with 5 bases of the junction left unmatched. The germline gives CDR1 SNHLY, CDR2 FYNNEI. The DNA of the CDR3 is TGTGCCAGCAGTCGCAGACAGGGAAGCAATCAGCCCCAGCATTTT. Translating it yields CASSRRQGSNQPQHF.

The chain carries TRBV5-4 and TRBJ2-5; D is ambiguous. Trimming pared 4 bases from V and 5 bases from J, leaving 12 bases between. Germline CDR1 reads SGHNT; CDR2 reads YYREEE (reference sequence). This CDR3 is built from 13 residues. The CDR3 loop reads CASSGLSGETQYF. CDR3 sequence (DNA): TGTGCCAGCAGCGGGCTCAGTGGTGAGACCCAGTACTTC.

The chain recombines TRBV2 with TRBJ1-5, with D possibly being TRBD1 (5 bases). This CDR3 region has 18 residues. CDR1 SNHLY and CDR2 FYNNEI come from the germline V gene. V lost 5 bases and J 0 bases, leaving 20 bases between the germline ends. CDR3 sequence reads: CASSLLREGRGSNQPQHF. The CDR3, as DNA: TGTGCCAGCAGTCTCCTGAGGGAGGGGAGAGGTAGCAATCAGCCCCAGCATTTT.

The chain recombines TRBV7-6 with TRBJ2-6, with 8 bases fitting TRBD1. The trim removed 5 bases at V and 0 bases at J, leaving 6 bases unmatched. The germline CDR1 and CDR2 sequences are SGHVS and FNYEAQ. There are 17 residues in the CDR3. The DNA for the CDR3 is TGTGCCAGCAGCACGGGACAGGAGTACTCTGGGGCCAACGTCCTGACTTTC. It encodes CASSTGQEYSGANVLTF.

The genes are TRBV5-1 and TRBJ2-7, with D possibly TRBD2 on 6 matching bases. CDR1 and CDR2 (germline): SGHRS, YFSETQ. The V and J ends lost 5 bases and 3 bases respectively, with 15 bases between them. The CDR3 contains 14 residues. The CDR3 DNA reads TGCGCCAGCAGTGGGCCTAGCGCATACTACGAGCAGTACTTC. It codes for CASSGPSAYYEQYF.

The V and J genes are TRBV18 and TRBJ2-7, with a tentative D call TRBD2 (6 bases). This CDR3 has 14 residues. V shed 6 bases and J shed 4 bases, with 16 bases lying between them. CDR1 is KGHSH and CDR2 is LQKENI in the germline V gene. DNA for the CDR3: TGTGCCAGCTCCCAATTCCCCGGGACTTACGAGCAGTACTTC. Translated: CASSQFPGTYEQYF.

The V gene is TRBV14, the J gene TRBJ1-2, with D possibly being TRBD1 (5 bases). This CDR3 is 14 amino acids long. Trimming took 1 base from V and 4 from J, leaving 10 bases between them. From germline, CDR1 is SGHDN and CDR2 FVKESK. CDR3 region: CASSQGGTVYGYTF. The DNA of the CDR3 is TGTGCCAGCAGCCAAGGCGGGACCGTCTATGGCTACACCTTC.

This sequence joins TRBV5-6 and TRBJ2-5, with 10 bases fitting TRBD2. The V gene end was trimmed by 4 bases and the J gene end by 5 bases; junction bases not matched to a gene: 5. CDR3 length: 14 amino acids. Per the germline V gene, CDR1 is SGHDT and CDR2 is YYEEEE. The CDR3 DNA is TGTGCCAGCAGCGCCGGACTAGCGGTCGAGACCCAGTACTTC. Translated, it gives CASSAGLAVETQYF.